These 3 T cell receptor beta chains were all obtained from the same sample, sequenced in a study of blood T cell repertoires in COVID-19. Sequenced by immunoSEQ multiplex PCR; TCRdb stores in-frame clones only, minus some. Of fewer than 15,000 clones detected, around nine tenths appear once; the ten largest clones hold roughly a fifth. Input material: peripheral blood. These receptor sequences come from a woman aged 55 to 70 with active COVID-19.

J is TRBJ2-1 and V is TRBV10-2, with 11 bases aligning to TRBD2. The ends lost 4 bases at V and 2 bases at J; junction bases unmatched: 7. There are 17 residues in the CDR3. Per germline, CDR1 WSHSY and CDR2 SAAADI. DNA for the CDR3: TGCGCCAGCAGTGGAGTAGCGGGAGGGTCCCCCTACAATGAGCAGTTCTTC. It is translated as CASSGVAGGSPYNEQFF.

The V gene is TRBV28, the J gene TRBJ1-6; perhaps TRBD1 as D (5 bases). Trimming left V 6 bases short and J 2 bases short, with 11 bases between. The CDR3 is 15 residues long. Germline CDR1 MDHEN, CDR2 SYDVKM. In nucleotides, the CDR3 is TGTGCCAGCAGCCCGCAGGGTACCTATAATTCACCCCTCCACTTT. This translates into CASSPQGTYNSPLHF.

The genes are TRBV11-2 and TRBJ2-5; tentatively, D is TRBD1 (5 bases). Deletions cut 5 bases from V and 9 bases from J, with 10 bases between. The CDR3 is made up of 11 amino acids. Germline-derived CDR1 and CDR2 are SGHAT and FQNNGV. The CDR3 here is CASSPIGAQYF. In DNA, the CDR3 is TGTGCCAGCAGCCCCATAGGGGCCCAGTACTTC.